The 20 T cell receptor beta chains below were found in one sample sequenced in a study of beta chain features in type 1 diabetes listed by TCRdb under 2018. The investigation overall reported the following: In all four CD4+ subsets, TCRB CDR3 length was moderately but significantly shorter in type 1 diabetes patients.

Their antigens remain unidentified. The library was made by the immunoSEQ multiplex PCR assay. The entire amount of isolated RNA was reverse transcribed using the High Capacity cDNA Reverse Transcription Kit, so the sequenced TCRB transcripts were expressed ones. What TCRdb holds here is the immuneACCESS table cut down to in-frame rearrangements. Part of the clones is not present; checked against another copy, under half of the missing clones reflect an unresolved V gene, and the others are unexplained. In this sample the table shows about 710,000 clones, roughly an eighth of which occur a single time. 0.035% to 0.04% of the sample is in the top ten clones. The specimen was naive CD4+ T cells from blood. The sample's cell subset or site label, decoded: true naive CD4+ T cells. The receptors were gathered from a young man with type 1 diabetes.

The V gene is TRBV29-1, the J gene TRBJ2-3; possibly TRBD2 for D (6 bases). CDR3 length equals 13 residues. Germline lookup yields CDR1 SQVTM and CDR2 ANQGSEA. V was trimmed by 4 bases and J by 4 bases, leaving 12 bases between them. In DNA, the CDR3 is TGCAGCGTTGTCGGGACTGTCCCAGATACGCAGTATTTT. Translating gives CSVVGTVPDTQYF.

The rearrangement uses TRBV30 and TRBJ2-2, with D possibly called TRBD1 or TRBD2 (7 bases each). The CDR3 spans 16 residues. In germline, CDR1 is GTSNPN, CDR2 SVGIG (reference sequence). Trimming removed 8 bases at V and 0 bases at J, with 19 bases between. The CDR3 coding sequence is TGTGCCGGGGGGGGCGGCACAGGGGCGAACACCGGGGAGCTGTTTTTT. It specifies CAGGGGTGANTGELFF.

The chain is built from TRBV5-1 and TRBJ1-1; perhaps TRBD1 as D (6 bases). Trimming took 0 bases from V and 12 from J, leaving 12 bases between them. Germline CDR1 reads SGHRS; CDR2 reads YFSETQ. The CDR3 has 12 residues. The CDR3 bases are TGCGCCAGCAGCTTGGACAGGGTAGGGACTTTCTTT. It is translated as CASSLDRVGTFF.

As to this clone: Other DNA sequences within the sample encode an identical CDR3. The chain recombines TRBV9 with TRBJ1-5; 10 nucleotides agree with TRBD1. Per the germline V gene, CDR1 is SGDLS and CDR2 is YYNGEE. Trimming took 2 bases from V and 5 from J; bases not matched to a gene: 1. The CDR3 loop spans 14 amino acids. The CDR3 sequence: CASSVGTGDQPQHF. The CDR3 nucleotides read TGTGCCAGCAGCGTTGGGACAGGGGATCAGCCCCAGCATTTT.

This clone was recorded a few times. The chain employs TRBV29-1 and TRBJ1-2; weak D call: TRBD1 (5 bases). The CDR3 is 14 amino acids. V was cut by 3 bases and J by 8 bases, with 19 bases left in between. Germline CDR1 reads SQVTM; CDR2 reads ANQGSEA. For the CDR3, the DNA is TGCAGCGTTGATCGCGAAGGGGCTTATTCGGGCTACACCTTC. Its translation is CSVDREGAYSGYTF. The full variable domain, in which reference TRBV29-1 and TRBJ1-2 provide the parts outside the CDR3, is SAVISQKPSRDICQRGTSLTIQCQVDSQVTMMFWYRQQPGQSLTLIATANQGSEATYESGFVIDKFPISRPNLTFSTLTVSNMSPEDSSIYLCSVDREGAYSGYTFGSGTRLTVV.

This clone was counted between two and nine times. The chain joins TRBV2 to TRBJ2-7; the match to TRBD2 covers 8 bases. With 6 bases clipped from V and 6 bases from J, the junction kept 13 bases outside the gene matches. CDR1 SNHLY and CDR2 FYNNEI come from the germline V gene. The CDR3 totals 15 residues. The CDR3 loop reads CASRNLSGTRLEQYF. CDR3 DNA sequence: TGTGCCAGCAGGAATCTTAGCGGGACCCGGCTCGAGCAGTACTTC.

The chain uses TRBV7-8 and TRBJ2-5; D may be TRBD2 (7 bases). The length of the CDR3 is 16 residues. The V end was cut by 1 base, the J end by 4 bases, with 16 bases between. Germline V gene lookup returns CDR1 SGHVS and CDR2 FQNEAQ. CDR3 DNA: TGTGCCAGCAGCTTAGTAAGAACAGGGAGGGGAGAGACCCAGTACTTC. It specifies CASSLVRTGRGETQYF.

This clone was recorded a few times. The CDR3 protein is CSVAQGSYNEQFF. Here the CDR3 DNA reads TGCAGCGTTGCGCAGGGCTCCTACAATGAGCAGTTCTTC. V and J are TRBV29-1 and TRBJ2-1; D might be TRBD1 (5 bases). CDR1 is SQVTM, CDR2 ANQGSEA, per germline. Trimming took off 4 bases at V and 0 bases at J, with 7 bases between the two ends. The CDR3 runs to 13 residues.

V usage is TRBV28 and J usage is TRBJ2-1, with 8 bases lining up with TRBD1. V shed 5 bases and J 15 bases; nucleotides not matched to a gene: 6. The CDR3 is 11 amino acids. In germline, CDR1 is MDHEN, CDR2 SYDVKM. The CDR3 loop is CASSARGRGFF. In DNA form, the CDR3 reads TGTGCCAGCAGTGCCAGGGGGCGCGGGTTCTTC.

This chain uses TRBV9 with TRBJ2-1; D is uncertain. V shed 4 bases and J shed 5 bases, with 16 bases lying between them. This CDR3 region has 15 residues. The germline gives CDR1 SGDLS, CDR2 YYNGEE. The CDR3 DNA is TGTGCCAGCAGCCCGGCAGCTCCCCCCAACAATGAGCAGTTCTTC. Its translation is CASSPAAPPNNEQFF.

This clone was picked up a small number of times. Different DNA sequences within this sample yield the same CDR3. J is TRBJ2-5 and V is TRBV7-2; D gene uncertain. V was pared by 1 base and J by 2 bases, with 8 bases between. Per germline, CDR1 SGHTA and CDR2 FQGNSA. This CDR3 is built from 14 residues. In DNA, the CDR3 is TGTGCCAGCAGCTTAGTATCGTCACAAGAGACCCAGTACTTC. Its protein is CASSLVSSQETQYF.

There are a few counts of this clone. The chain links TRBV6-6 to TRBJ2-1; 9 bases fit TRBD2. The germline V gene has CDR1 MNHNY and CDR2 SVGAGI (reference sequence). The trim removed 2 bases at V and 10 bases at J, leaving 12 bases unmatched. CDR3 size: 16 residues. This chain's CDR3 is CASSYRGGRAEGEQFF. CDR3 DNA sequence: TGTGCCAGCAGTTACCGTGGCGGGAGGGCCGAAGGGGAGCAGTTCTTC.

The chain carries TRBV30 and TRBJ1-6, with D unclear. Germline V lookup: CDR1 GTSNPN, CDR2 SVGIG (reference sequence). This CDR3 spans 12 amino acids. V lost 2 bases to trimming and J lost 9 bases, with 8 bases between them. CDR3 nucleotide sequence: TGTGCCTGGAGTCCAATGGCTTCACCCCTCCACTTT. Translation: CAWSPMASPLHF.

The chain joins TRBV7-2 to TRBJ2-2; 11 bases fit TRBD2. The CDR3 length is 16 residues. V shed 6 bases, J shed 3 bases, and the junction held 6 bases outside the gene matches. CDR1 is SGHTA, CDR2 FQGNSA, per germline. The CDR3 here is CASRSQLAGDTGELFF. In DNA, the CDR3 is TGTGCCAGCAGAAGCCAACTAGCGGGGGACACCGGGGAGCTGTTTTTT.

This clone was seen only a few times. Here the CDR3 reads CASTDRVNQPQHF. CDR3 in DNA: TGTGCCAGTACGGACAGGGTCAATCAGCCCCAGCATTTT. The V gene is TRBV19, the J gene TRBJ1-5; the match to TRBD1 covers 8 bases. The V segment lost 7 bases and the J segment 3 bases; nucleotides outside the gene matches: 2. This CDR3 spans 13 amino acids. Germline values: CDR1 LNHDA, CDR2 SQIVND (reference sequence).

The chain has TRBV30 and TRBJ1-4; TRBD1 aligns across 9 bases. With 5 bases clipped from V and 6 bases from J, the junction kept 4 bases outside the gene matches. From germline, CDR1 is GTSNPN and CDR2 SVGIG (reference sequence). There are 13 residues in the CDR3. CDR3 sequence: CAWARDRDEKLFF. In nucleotides, the CDR3 is TGTGCCTGGGCCCGGGACAGGGATGAAAAACTGTTTTTT.

This clone was seen more than once but under ten times. Written as DNA, the CDR3 is TGTGCCATCAGTGAGAGCGGGGGAGCCACAGATACGCAGTATTTT. Protein sequence: CAISESGGATDTQYF. The chain has TRBV10-3 and TRBJ2-3; 8 nucleotides align to TRBD2. After removal of 2 bases from V and 2 bases from J, the junction contained 3 bases not matched to a gene. The CDR3 covers 15 residues. Per germline, CDR1 ENHRY and CDR2 SYGVKD.

This clone was counted a few times. The chain recombines TRBV4-2 with TRBJ1-3; D remains ambiguous. The germline V gene has CDR1 LGHNA and CDR2 YNFKEQ. V lost 4 bases and J lost 0, with 13 bases in between. This CDR3 is built from 16 residues. The CDR3 region is CASSREDTSSGNTIYF. CDR3 coding DNA: TGTGCCAGCAGCCGAGAAGACACATCCTCTGGAAACACCATATATTTT.

This clone occurred a few times. V and J are TRBV28 and TRBJ2-7, with D possibly matching TRBD1 (6 bases). This CDR3 region has 16 residues. The germline V gene has CDR1 MDHEN and CDR2 SYDVKM. Trimming shortened V by 5 bases and J by 2 bases, and 19 bases separated the two germline ends. CDR3 sequence (DNA): TGTGCCAGCAGTCTAGGACAGTCGAACCACCCCTACGAGCAGTACTTC. Protein sequence: CASSLGQSNHPYEQYF.

This clone was observed a few times. V is TRBV19 and J is TRBJ1-5, with 9 positions matching TRBD1. Unmatched junction bases numbered 11, after V lost 7 bases and J lost 7 bases. This CDR3 region has 15 residues. The germline CDR1 and CDR2 sequences are LNHDA and SQIVND (reference sequence). CDR3 sequence (DNA): TGTGCCAGTAAAGAAGGTACAGGGGGCGGACAGCCCCAGCATTTT. Encoded protein: CASKEGTGGGQPQHF.